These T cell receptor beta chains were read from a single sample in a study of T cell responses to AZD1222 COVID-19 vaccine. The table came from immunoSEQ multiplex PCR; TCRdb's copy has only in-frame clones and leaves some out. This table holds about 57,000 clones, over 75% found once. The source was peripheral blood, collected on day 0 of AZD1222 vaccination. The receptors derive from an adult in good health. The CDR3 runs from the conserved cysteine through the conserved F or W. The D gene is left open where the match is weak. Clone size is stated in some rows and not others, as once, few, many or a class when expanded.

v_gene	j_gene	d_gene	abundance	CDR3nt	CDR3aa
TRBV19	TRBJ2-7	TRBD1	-	TGTGCCAGTAGTATAGGGACAGGGGGCTACGAGCAGTACTTC	CASSIGTGGYEQYF
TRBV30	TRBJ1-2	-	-	TGTGCCTGGAGGGGACAAGGCTACACCTTC	CAWRGQGYTF
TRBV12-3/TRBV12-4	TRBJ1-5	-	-	TGTGCCAGCAGTTTGGAACATCAGCCCCAGCATTTT	CASSLEHQPQHF
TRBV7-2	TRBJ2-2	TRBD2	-	TGTGCCAGCATTCCCCCGGGACTAGCAAGCACCGGGGAGCTGTTTTTT	CASIPPGLASTGELFF
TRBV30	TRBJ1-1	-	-	TGTGCCTGGAGTGTAAGGTCGGACTCCTACTTTGGGGCTTTCTTT	CAWSVRSDSYFGAFF
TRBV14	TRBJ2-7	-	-	TGTGCCAGCAGCCAAGATCCCTTCTACGAGCAGTACTTC	CASSQDPFYEQYF
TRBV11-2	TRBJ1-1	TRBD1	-	TGTGCCAGCAGCTTGGTCACCGGGACAGTTAACACTGAAGCTTTCTTT	CASSLVTGTVNTEAFF
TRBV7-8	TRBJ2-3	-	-	TGTGCCAGCAGCTTAGCAGGGGTTGTGACAGATACGCAGTATTTT	CASSLAGVVTDTQYF
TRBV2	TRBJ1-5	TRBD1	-	TGTGCCAGCAGTGTTGGGACAGCTAATCAGCCCCAGCATTTT	CASSVGTANQPQHF
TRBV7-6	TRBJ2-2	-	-	TGTGCCAGCAGCTTTACGATCGGGGAGCTGTTTTTT	CASSFTIGELFF
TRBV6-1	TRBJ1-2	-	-	TGTGCCAGCAGAGAAGGAGTATCCTATGGCTACACCTTC	CASREGVSYGYTF
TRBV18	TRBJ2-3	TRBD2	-	TGTGCCAGCTCACTCTCTACTAGCGGGGCTACAGATACGCAGTATTTT	CASSLSTSGATDTQYF
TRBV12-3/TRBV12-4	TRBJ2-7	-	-	TGTGCCAGCAGTTACAGGGCAGGGTACGAGCAGTACTTC	CASSYRAGYEQYF
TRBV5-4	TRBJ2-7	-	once	TGTGCCAGCAGCCCCGGACAAATTTCGTCCTACGAGCAGTACTTC	CASSPGQISSYEQYF
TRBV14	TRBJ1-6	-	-	TGTGCCAGCAGCCAAGTCCAGGGTCGGTCACCCCTCCACTTT	CASSQVQGRSPLHF
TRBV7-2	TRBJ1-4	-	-	TGTGCCAGCAGCTCTAGGACACATACAACTAATGAAAAACTGTTTTTT	CASSSRTHTTNEKLFF
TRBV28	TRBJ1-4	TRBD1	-	TGTGCCAGCAGTTCGACCGGGACAGGGACTGAAAAACTGTTTTTT	CASSSTGTGTEKLFF
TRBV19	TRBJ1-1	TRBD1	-	TGTGCCAGTTCCGGGTCTCGACAGGGGGGCACTGAAGCTTTCTTT	CASSGSRQGGTEAFF
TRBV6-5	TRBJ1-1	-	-	TGTGCCAGCAGTTATGCCCGGGGTGGGAACACTGAAGCTTTCTTT	CASSYARGGNTEAFF
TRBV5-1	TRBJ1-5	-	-	TGCGCCAGCAGCTTGGGTAGTTATCAGCCCCAGCATTTT	CASSLGSYQPQHF
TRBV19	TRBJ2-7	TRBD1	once	TGTGCCAGTAGTATAGCCCAAGGGACAGGGCACGAGCAGTACTTC	CASSIAQGTGHEQYF
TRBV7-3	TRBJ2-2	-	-	TGTGCCAGCAGCGGGGGGTCGAACACCGGGGAGCTGTTTTTT	CASSGGSNTGELFF
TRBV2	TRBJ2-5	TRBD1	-	TGTGCCAGCGCCGAACCGGGACAGGGGACGGAGACCCAGTACTTC	CASAEPGQGTETQYF
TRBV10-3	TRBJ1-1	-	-	TGTGCCATCAGTGAGGGGCGAGAAATGAACACTGAAGCTTTCTTT	CAISEGREMNTEAFF
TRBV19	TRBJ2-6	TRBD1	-	TGTGCCAGTAGTGTGTCCGGGACAGATGGGGCCAACGTCCTGACTTTC	CASSVSGTDGANVLTF
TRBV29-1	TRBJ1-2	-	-	TGCAGCGTTGACAGGAGGACTAACTATGGCTACACCTTC	CSVDRRTNYGYTF
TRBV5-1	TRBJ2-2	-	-	TGCGCCAGCAGCTTAAAAGGGGACACCGGGGAGCTGTTTTTT	CASSLKGDTGELFF
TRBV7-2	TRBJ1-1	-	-	TGTGCCAGCAGCCCCCTTGGGGGGGTGAACACTGAAGCTTTCTTT	CASSPLGGVNTEAFF
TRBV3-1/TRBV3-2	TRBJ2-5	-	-	TGTGCCAGCAGCCAAGATACCGGCCAAGAGACCCAGTACTTC	CASSQDTGQETQYF
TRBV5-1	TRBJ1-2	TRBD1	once	TGCGCCAGCAGCTTGGCCGCCGGGGGACAGCGGGGGGGCGACTTC	CASSLAAGGQRGGDF
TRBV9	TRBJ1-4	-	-	TGTGCCAGCAGCTCGATCCCGAGTGGGGTTGAAAAACTGTTTTTT	CASSSIPSGVEKLFF
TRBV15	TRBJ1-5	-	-	TGTGCCACCAGCGGAAAACAGGGAAGATTGAGCAATCAGCCCCAGCATTTT	CATSGKQGRLSNQPQHF
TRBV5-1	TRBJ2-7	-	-	TGCGCCAGCAGCTTGGGGGGATACGAGCAGTACTTC	CASSLGGYEQYF
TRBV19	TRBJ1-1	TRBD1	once	TGTGCCAGTAGGAAGTACCCCGGGACAGGGTACACTGAAGCTTTCTTT	CASRKYPGTGYTEAFF
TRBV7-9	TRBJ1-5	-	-	TGTGCCAGCAGCCCATCCGTCGGCCCGACTAAGGCCCAGCCCCAGCATTTT	CASSPSVGPTKAQPQHF
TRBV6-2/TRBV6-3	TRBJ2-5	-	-	TGTGCCAGCAGCCGCGGAACAGCGGAGACCCAGTACTTC	CASSRGTAETQYF
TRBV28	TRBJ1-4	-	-	TGTGCCAGCTCCGGAGAGGGGCTTGAAAAACTGTTTTTT	CASSGEGLEKLFF
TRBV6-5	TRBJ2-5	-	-	TGTGCCAGCAGTTACTCCCCGTTTGGCCAAGAGACCCAGTACTTC	CASSYSPFGQETQYF
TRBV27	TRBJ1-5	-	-	TGTGCCAGCAGCATAGGGGCCGGTAGCAATCAGCCCCAGCATTTT	CASSIGAGSNQPQHF
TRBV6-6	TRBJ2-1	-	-	TGTGCCAGCAGTCCTCAAAACGCCTACAATGAGCAGTTCTTC	CASSPQNAYNEQFF
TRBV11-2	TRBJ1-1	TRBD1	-	TGTGCCAGCACTAGGGACAGGGGGCTGGGAACTGAAGCTTTCTTT	CASTRDRGLGTEAFF
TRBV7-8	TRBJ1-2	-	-	TGTGCCAGCAGCCCCGGAGTACAGACCTATGGCTACACCTTC	CASSPGVQTYGYTF
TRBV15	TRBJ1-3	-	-	TGTGCCACCAGCAGACCCTCGGGACATGGAAACACCATATATTTT	CATSRPSGHGNTIYF
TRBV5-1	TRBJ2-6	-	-	TGCGCCAGCAGCCTTGGATACTCTGGGGCCAACGTCCTGACTTTC	CASSLGYSGANVLTF
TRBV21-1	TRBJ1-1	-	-	TGTGCCACTCCCCGGGCAGGGGAGATGTGCGCTTTATGGACTGAAGCTTTCTTT	CATPRAGEMCALWTEAFF
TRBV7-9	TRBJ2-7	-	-	TGTGCCAGCAGCGGTCAGGCCTACGAGCAGTACTTC	CASSGQAYEQYF
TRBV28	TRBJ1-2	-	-	TGTGCCAGCAGTTTATTAGCTGGGGGACGCTATGGCTACACCTTC	CASSLLAGGRYGYTF
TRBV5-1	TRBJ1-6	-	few	TGCGCCAGCAGCACGAGGGGTAATTCACCCCTCCACTTT	CASSTRGNSPLHF
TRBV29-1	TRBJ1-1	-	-	TGCAGCGCCTCCAGGGGATTCTGGGACACTGAAGCTTTCTTT	CSASRGFWDTEAFF
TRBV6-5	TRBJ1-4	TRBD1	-	TGTGCCAGCAGGACTACAGGGGGATTTAATGAAAAACTGTTTTTT	CASRTTGGFNEKLFF
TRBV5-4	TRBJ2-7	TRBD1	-	TGTGCCAGCAGCGGAAAGCAGGGGGCCACGCGAGAGCAGTACTTC	CASSGKQGATREQYF
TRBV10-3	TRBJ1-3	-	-	TGTGCCATCCAGGGTCCTGGAAACACCATATATTTT	CAIQGPGNTIYF